This record covers a single T cell receptor beta chain. Its antigen is undetermined. This record comes from a study of monozygotic twins with inflammatory bowel disease. Study results and limitations: The analysis did not separate different T cell subtypes. The study found lower TCRbeta diversity (inverse Simpson) in IBD patients than in healthy co-twins.

Whole blood supplied total RNA, and T cells were not sorted. TCRdb reworked the 5' RACE reads into one entry per CDR3 protein, no DNA. The sample holds some 190,000 distinct CDR3 sequences. The sequenced sample was blood. This TCR came from a human donor with ulcerative colitis or Crohn's disease, or a healthy co-twin of an affected twin (not recorded which).

CDR3 amino acids: CASSMMTSGSNEQFF. This chain links TRBV7-2 with TRBJ2-1; there is no DNA to check the TCRdb D call of TRBD2. Germline loops: CDR1 SGHTA, CDR2 FQGNSA. The CDR3 runs 15 residues. Supplemented by reference TRBV7-2 and TRBJ2-1, the full variable domain reads GAGVSQSPSNKVTEKGKDVELRCDPISGHTALYWYRQSLGQGLEFLIYFQGNSAPDKSGLPSDRFSAERTGGSVSTLTIQRTQQEDSAVYLCASSMMTSGSNEQFFGPGTRLTVL.